Detailed here is one TCR beta chain. Its antigen is not identified. This sample was included in a study of identical twins. The germline V gene encodes CDR1 SGHRS and CDR2 YFSETQ. Between the trimmed V and J ends, which lost 4 bases and 12 bases, there was a span of 17 bases. The CDR3 totals 13 residues. Addition of a universal primer site occurred through template switching, and cDNA carried unique molecular identifiers. One entry per CDR3 protein results from TCRdb running MiXCR on the 5' RACE reads. The sample contains 700,000 to 950,000 distinct CDR3 sequences, approximately 13% of which appear only once. Whole-study findings and limits: Out-of-frame sharing of TCR alpha in monozygotic twins was underestimated by models. Abundant cord blood beta clonotypes carried fewer insertions; memory repertoires showed none. Cross-sectional statistical analysis was relied on for the conclusions, without the same donors being followed.

These data were likewise used in another study, on yellow fever vaccine responses in identical twins.

This sequence was found in a woman aged 18-29 years in good health. Sequencing used PBMCs. V usage is TRBV5-1 and J usage is TRBJ2-1; D call uncertain. In nucleotides, the CDR3 is TGCGCCAGCAGCGCCTCGACTCCTGATGGGCAGTTCTTC. It translates to CASSASTPDGQFF.